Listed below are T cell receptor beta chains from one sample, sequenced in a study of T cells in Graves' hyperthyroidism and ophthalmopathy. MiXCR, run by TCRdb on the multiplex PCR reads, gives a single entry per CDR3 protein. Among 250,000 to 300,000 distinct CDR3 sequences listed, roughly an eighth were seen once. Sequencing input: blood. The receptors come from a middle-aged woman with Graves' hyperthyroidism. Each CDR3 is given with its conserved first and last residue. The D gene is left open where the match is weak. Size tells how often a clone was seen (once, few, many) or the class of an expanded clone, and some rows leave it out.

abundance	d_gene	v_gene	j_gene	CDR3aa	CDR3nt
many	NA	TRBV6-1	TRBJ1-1	CASGPGGNTEAFF	TGTGCCAGCGGACCCGGCGGGAACACTGAAGCTTTCTTT
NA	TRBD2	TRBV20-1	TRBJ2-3	CSASFPKAGVGADTQYF	TGCAGTGCTAGTTTCCCCAAAGCGGGAGTTGGGGCAGATACGCAGTATTTT
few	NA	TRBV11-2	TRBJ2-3	CASSLVGGSASTDTQYF	TGTGCCAGCAGCTTAGTTGGGGGAAGCGCTAGCACAGATACGCAGTATTTT
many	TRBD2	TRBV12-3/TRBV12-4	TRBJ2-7	CASSRTSGSLSSYEQYF	TGTGCCAGCAGTCGGACTAGCGGGAGTCTTAGCTCCTACGAGCAGTACTTC
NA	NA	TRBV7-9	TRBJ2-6	CASSFDGPGANVLTF	TGTGCCAGCAGCTTCGATGGGCCTGGGGCCAACGTCCTGACTTTC
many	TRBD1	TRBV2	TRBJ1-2	CASSELGTGGYTF	TGTGCCAGCAGTGAATTAGGGACAGGTGGCTACACCTTC
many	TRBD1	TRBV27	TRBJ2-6	CASTRPGTGPSGANVLTF	TGTGCCAGCACCCGCCCCGGGACAGGGCCCTCTGGGGCCAACGTCCTGACTTTC
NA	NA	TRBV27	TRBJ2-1	CASHFSGTNYNEQFF	TGTGCCAGCCATTTCTCCGGGACAAACTACAATGAGCAGTTCTTC
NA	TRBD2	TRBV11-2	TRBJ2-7	CASGLFCGRAYEQYF	TGTGCCAGCGGACTCTTCTGCGGGAGGGCCTACGAGCAGTACTTC
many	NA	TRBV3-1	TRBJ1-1	CASVTLGGTEAFF	TGTGCCAGCGTTACGTTGGGAGGGACTGAAGCTTTCTTT
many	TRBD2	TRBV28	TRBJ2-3	CASGLAGVEIDTQYF	TGTGCCAGCGGATTAGCGGGAGTAGAGATAGATACGCAGTATTTT
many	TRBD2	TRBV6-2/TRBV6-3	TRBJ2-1	CASSSAGFNEQFF	TGTGCCAGCAGTTCAGCGGGATTCAATGAGCAGTTCTTC
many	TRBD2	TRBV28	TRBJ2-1	CASSPPIAGGADNEQFF	TGTGCCAGCAGTCCCCCAATAGCGGGAGGGGCAGACAATGAGCAGTTCTTC
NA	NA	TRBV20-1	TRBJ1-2	CSAPSGAGYTF	TGCAGTGCCCCTTCGGGGGCTGGCTACACCTTC
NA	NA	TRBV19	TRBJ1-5	CASSATGYQPQHF	TGTGCCAGTAGTGCAACAGGCTATCAGCCCCAGCATTTT
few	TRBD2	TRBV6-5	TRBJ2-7	CASSYSTSGTYEQYF	TGTGCCAGCAGTTACTCAACTAGCGGCACCTACGAGCAGTACTTC
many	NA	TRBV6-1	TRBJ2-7	CASTGMIVRRGEQYF	TGTGCCAGCACCGGAATGATAGTCCGCCGGGGGGAGCAGTACTTC
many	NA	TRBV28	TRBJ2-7	CASRWGCPFSWEQYF	TGTGCCAGCAGGTGGGGGTGTCCTTTTTCGTGGGAGCAGTACTTC
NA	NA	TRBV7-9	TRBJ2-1	CASSFQGGEQFF	TGTGCCAGCAGCTTCCAGGGGGGTGAGCAGTTCTTC
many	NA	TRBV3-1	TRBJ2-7	CASSQLEGGEQYF	TGTGCCAGCAGCCAACTTGAAGGGGGCGAGCAGTACTTC
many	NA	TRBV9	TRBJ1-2	CASSVGGNYGYTF	TGTGCCAGCAGCGTTGGGGGAAACTATGGCTACACCTTC
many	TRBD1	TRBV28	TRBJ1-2	CASSSPTGGYGYTF	TGTGCCAGCAGTTCCCCGACAGGGGGCTATGGCTACACCTTC
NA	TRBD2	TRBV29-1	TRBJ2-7	CSVGGTSGSYEQYF	TGCAGCGTTGGTGGGACTAGCGGATCCTACGAGCAGTACTTC
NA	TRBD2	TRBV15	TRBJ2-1	CATSTRGSGNEQFF	TGTGCCACCAGCACCCGGGGTAGCGGGAATGAGCAGTTCTTC
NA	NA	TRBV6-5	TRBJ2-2	CASSYGDTGELFF	TGTGCCAGCAGTTACGGGGACACCGGGGAGCTGTTTTTT
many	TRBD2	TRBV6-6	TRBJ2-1	CASSYPGGRQFF	TGTGCCAGCAGTTACCCGGGGGGTCGGCAGTTCTTC
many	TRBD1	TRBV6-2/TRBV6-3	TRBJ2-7	CASSFFPGQGPYEQYF	TGTGCCAGCAGTTTTTTTCCGGGACAGGGTCCCTACGAGCAGTACTTC
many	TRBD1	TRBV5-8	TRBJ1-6	CASSLRLTGTDNSPLHF	TGTGCCAGCAGCCTACGGCTTACCGGGACAGATAATTCACCCCTCCACTTT
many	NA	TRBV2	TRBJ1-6	CASSEAQGARSPLHF	TGTGCCAGCAGTGAAGCGCAAGGGGCCCGGTCACCCCTCCACTTT
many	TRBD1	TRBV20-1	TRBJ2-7	CSAQDRKGKYEQYF	TGCAGTGCTCAGGACAGGAAAGGAAAATACGAGCAGTACTTC
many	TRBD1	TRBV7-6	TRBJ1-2	CASSLRQGDGYTF	TGTGCCAGCAGCTTACGACAGGGCGATGGCTACACCTTC
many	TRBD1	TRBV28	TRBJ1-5	CASSRPPQGAGNQPQHF	TGTGCCAGCAGTAGACCACCTCAGGGGGCAGGGAATCAGCCCCAGCATTTT
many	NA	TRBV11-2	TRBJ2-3	CASSLVSPSTDTQYF	TGTGCCAGCAGCTTAGTTTCCCCATCCACAGATACGCAGTATTTT
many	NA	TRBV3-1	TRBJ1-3	CASSRRGTIYF	TGTGCCAGCAGCAGGAGGGGCACCATATATTTT
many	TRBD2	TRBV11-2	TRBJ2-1	CASSFISGRVNNEQFF	TGTGCCAGCAGCTTCATTAGCGGGAGGGTAAACAATGAGCAGTTCTTC
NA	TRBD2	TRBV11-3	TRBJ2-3	CASSGRDYPYRADTQYF	TGTGCCAGCAGCGGGAGGGACTACCCGTATCGGGCAGATACGCAGTATTTT
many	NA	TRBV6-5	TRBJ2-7	CASSYPDRAYEQYF	TGTGCCAGCAGTTACCCAGACCGAGCCTACGAGCAGTACTTC
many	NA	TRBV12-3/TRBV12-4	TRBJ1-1	CASSLDPTGTGTEAFF	TGTGCCAGCAGTTTAGATCCTACAGGGACGGGCACTGAAGCTTTCTTT
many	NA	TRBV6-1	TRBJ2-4	CASRDSQGNIQYF	TGTGCCAGCAGGGACAGCCAAGGAAACATTCAGTACTTC
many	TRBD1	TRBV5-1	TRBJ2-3	CASSSGTGSTDTQYF	TGTGCCAGCAGCTCAGGGACAGGCAGCACAGATACGCAGTATTTT
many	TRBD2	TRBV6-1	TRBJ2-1	CASSEASGRPGHEQFF	TGTGCCAGCAGCGAGGCTAGCGGGAGGCCGGGCCATGAGCAGTTCTTC
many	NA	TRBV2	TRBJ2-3	CASKSGSNTYTQYF	TGTGCCAGCAAGAGTGGGAGTAATACGTATACGCAGTATTTT